One sample yielded the 6 T cell receptor beta chains listed below, sequenced in a study of control samples from healthy donors and cancer patients. TCRdb keeps only in-frame clones here, not all; method: immunoSEQ multiplex PCR. The profile shows some 160,000 clones, roughly 90% of them singletons. Sequencing input: blood. These receptors were taken from a woman aged 30 to 39 in good health.

This chain connects TRBV27 to TRBJ2-2, with D possibly being TRBD2 (6 bases). The germline V and J ends were trimmed by 6 bases and 1 base, with 9 bases remaining between them. CDR1 is MNHEY and CDR2 is SMNVEV in the germline V gene (reference sequence). This CDR3 is built from 14 residues. CDR3 sequence reads: CASRRRENTGELFF. The CDR3 DNA is TGTGCCAGCAGACGGAGGGAGAACACCGGGGAGCTGTTTTTT.

The chain recombines TRBV24-1 with TRBJ2-3; D ambiguous. The germline CDR1 and CDR2 sequences are KGHDR and SFDVKD. V was trimmed by 6 bases and J by 6 bases, leaving 9 bases between them. The CDR3 totals 12 residues. This CDR3 is CATSTRGDTQYF. The DNA for the CDR3 is TGTGCCACCAGTACCAGAGGCGATACGCAGTATTTT.

The chain recombines TRBV9 with TRBJ2-7, with 13 nucleotides matching TRBD2. Germline CDR1 reads SGDLS; CDR2 reads YYNGEE. The CDR3 has 16 amino acids. Trimming at V came to 4 bases and at J to 2 bases, leaving 6 bases not matched to a gene. In DNA, the CDR3 is TGTGCCAGCAGCCCCACTAGCGGGAGGGCCACCTACGAGCAGTACTTC. It translates to CASSPTSGRATYEQYF.

This chain links TRBV18 with TRBJ2-5; D is uncertain. The CDR3 has 14 amino acids. Germline CDR1 is KGHSH and CDR2 is LQKENI. Trimming pared 2 bases from V and 1 base from J, leaving 8 bases between. In DNA form, the CDR3 reads TGTGCCAGCTCACCAGCACGAGGCCAAGAGACCCAGTACTTC. Protein sequence: CASSPARGQETQYF.

V usage is TRBV6-5 and J usage is TRBJ1-4, with TRBD1 identical over 7 bases. V trimming: 0 bases; J trimming: 6 bases; junction bases outside the gene matches: 7. CDR1 and CDR2 from the germline V gene are MNHEY and SVGAGI. The CDR3 covers 16 residues. CDR3: CASSYSISGGHEKLFF. In nucleotides, the CDR3 is TGTGCCAGCAGTTACTCGATTTCAGGGGGACATGAAAAACTGTTTTTT.

The chain employs TRBV5-4 and TRBJ2-5; D gene unclear. CDR1 SGHNT and CDR2 YYREEE come from the germline V gene (reference sequence). The CDR3 is 15 amino acids. V lost 4 bases to trimming and J lost 2 bases, with 15 bases between them. CDR3 region: CASSPIAGSQETQYF. CDR3 DNA: TGTGCCAGCAGCCCTATCGCCGGCTCACAAGAGACCCAGTACTTC.